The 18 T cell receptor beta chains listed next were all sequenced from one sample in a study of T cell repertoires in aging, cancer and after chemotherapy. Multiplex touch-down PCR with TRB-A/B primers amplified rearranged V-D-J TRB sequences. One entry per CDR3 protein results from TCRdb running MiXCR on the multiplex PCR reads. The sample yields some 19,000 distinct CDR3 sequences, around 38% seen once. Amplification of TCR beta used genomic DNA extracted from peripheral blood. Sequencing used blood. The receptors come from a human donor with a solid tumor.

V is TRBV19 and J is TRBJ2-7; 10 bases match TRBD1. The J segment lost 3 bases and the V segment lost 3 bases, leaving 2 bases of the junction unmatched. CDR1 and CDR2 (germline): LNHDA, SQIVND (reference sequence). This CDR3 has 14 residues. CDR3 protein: CASSIGQGDYEQYF. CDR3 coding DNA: TGTGCCAGTAGTATCGGACAGGGGGACTACGAGCAGTACTTC.

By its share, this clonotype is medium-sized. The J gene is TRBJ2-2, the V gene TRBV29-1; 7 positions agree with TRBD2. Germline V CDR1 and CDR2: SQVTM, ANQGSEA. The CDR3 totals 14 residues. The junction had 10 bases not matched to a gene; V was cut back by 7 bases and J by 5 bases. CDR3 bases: TGCAGCGCTGTCGGCGCGGGAGTTACCGGGGAGCTGTTTTTT. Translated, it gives CSAVGAGVTGELFF.

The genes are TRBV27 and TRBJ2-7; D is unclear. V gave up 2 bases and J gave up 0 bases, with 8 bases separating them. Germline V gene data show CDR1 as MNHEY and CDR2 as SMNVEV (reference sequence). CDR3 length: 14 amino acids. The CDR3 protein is CASSLRITSYEQYF. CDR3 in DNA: TGTGCCAGCAGTTTACGCATTACCTCCTACGAGCAGTACTTC.

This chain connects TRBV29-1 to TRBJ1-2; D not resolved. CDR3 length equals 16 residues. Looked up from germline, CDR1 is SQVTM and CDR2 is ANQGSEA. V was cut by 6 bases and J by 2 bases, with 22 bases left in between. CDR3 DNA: TGCAGCGTCGAGCGTCGGGCAGGCGAACCCAACTATGGCTACACCTTC. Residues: CSVERRAGEPNYGYTF.

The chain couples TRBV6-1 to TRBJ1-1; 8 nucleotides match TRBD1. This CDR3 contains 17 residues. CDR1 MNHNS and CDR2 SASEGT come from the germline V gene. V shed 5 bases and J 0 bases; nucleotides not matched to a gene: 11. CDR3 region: CASSPSGGRSLNTEAFF. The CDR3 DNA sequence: TGTGCCAGCAGTCCATCAGGGGGCAGAAGTCTGAACACTGAAGCTTTCTTT.

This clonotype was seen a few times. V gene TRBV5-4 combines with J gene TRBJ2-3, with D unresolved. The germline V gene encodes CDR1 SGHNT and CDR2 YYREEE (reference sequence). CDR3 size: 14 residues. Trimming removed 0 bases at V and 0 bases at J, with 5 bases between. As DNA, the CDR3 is TGTGCCAGCAGCTTGGTAGGTAGCACAGATACGCAGTATTTT. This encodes CASSLVGSTDTQYF.

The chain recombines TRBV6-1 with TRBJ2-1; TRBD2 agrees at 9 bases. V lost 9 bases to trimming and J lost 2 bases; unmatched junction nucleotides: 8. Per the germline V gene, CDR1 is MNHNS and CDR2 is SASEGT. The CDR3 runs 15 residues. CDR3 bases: TGTGCCAGAAGCCCCAGCGGGGGGCCCTACAATGAGCAGTTCTTC. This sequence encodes CARSPSGGPYNEQFF.

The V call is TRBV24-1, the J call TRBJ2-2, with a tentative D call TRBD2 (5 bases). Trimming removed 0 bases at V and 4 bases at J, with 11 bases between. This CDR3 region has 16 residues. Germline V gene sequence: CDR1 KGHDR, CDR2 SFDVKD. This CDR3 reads CATSDLQSGSTGELFF. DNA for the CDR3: TGTGCCACCAGTGATTTGCAATCGGGGAGCACCGGGGAGCTGTTTTTT.

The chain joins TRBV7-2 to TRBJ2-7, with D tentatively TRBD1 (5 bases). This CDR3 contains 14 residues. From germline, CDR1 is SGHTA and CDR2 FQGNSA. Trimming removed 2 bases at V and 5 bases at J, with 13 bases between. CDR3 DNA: TGTGCCAGCAGCTTACCCAGGGCGTGGGACGAGCAGTACTTC. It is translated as CASSLPRAWDEQYF.

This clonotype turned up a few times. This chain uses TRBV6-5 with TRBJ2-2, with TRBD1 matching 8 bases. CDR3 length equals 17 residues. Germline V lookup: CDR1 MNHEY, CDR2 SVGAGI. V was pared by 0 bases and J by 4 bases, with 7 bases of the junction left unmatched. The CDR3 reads CASSYSLQGAGTGELFF. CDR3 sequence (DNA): TGTGCCAGCAGTTACTCTCTTCAGGGGGCAGGCACCGGGGAGCTGTTTTTT.

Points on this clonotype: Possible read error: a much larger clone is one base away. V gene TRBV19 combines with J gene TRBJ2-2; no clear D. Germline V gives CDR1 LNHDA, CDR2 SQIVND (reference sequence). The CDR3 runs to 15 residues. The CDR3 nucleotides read TGTGCCACTAGTATCTCCAGGTCCGTGACCGGGGAGCTGTTTTTT. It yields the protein CATSISRSVTGELFF. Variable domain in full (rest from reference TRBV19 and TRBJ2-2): DGGITQSPKYLFRKEGQNVTLSCEQNLNHDAMYWYRQDPGQGLRLIYYSQIVNDFQKGDIAEGYSVSREKKESFPLTVTSAQKNPTAFYLCATSISRSVTGELFFGEGSRLTVL.

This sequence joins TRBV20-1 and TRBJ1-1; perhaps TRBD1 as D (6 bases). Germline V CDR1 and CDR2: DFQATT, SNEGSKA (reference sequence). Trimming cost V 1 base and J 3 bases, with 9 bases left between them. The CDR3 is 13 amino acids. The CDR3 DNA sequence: TGCAGTGCTAGAGTTCCAGGGGACACTGAAGCTTTCTTT. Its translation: CSARVPGDTEAFF.

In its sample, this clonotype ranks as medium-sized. The CDR3 here is CASSLGVSGGETQYF. For the CDR3, the DNA is TGTGCCAGCAGCTTAGGTGTTAGCGGGGGTGAGACCCAGTACTTC. The V gene is TRBV7-6, the J gene TRBJ2-5; the match to TRBD2 covers 9 bases. This CDR3 comprises 15 residues. CDR1 and CDR2 from the germline V gene are SGHVS and FNYEAQ. Losses at the gene ends were 1 base for V and 5 bases for J; bases not matched to a gene: 5.

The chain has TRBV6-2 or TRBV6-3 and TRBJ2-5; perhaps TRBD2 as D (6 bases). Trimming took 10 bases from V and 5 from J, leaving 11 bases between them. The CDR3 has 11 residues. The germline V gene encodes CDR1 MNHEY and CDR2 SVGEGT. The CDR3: CAISRGETQYF. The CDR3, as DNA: TGTGCCATTTCCCGGGGGGAGACCCAGTACTTC.

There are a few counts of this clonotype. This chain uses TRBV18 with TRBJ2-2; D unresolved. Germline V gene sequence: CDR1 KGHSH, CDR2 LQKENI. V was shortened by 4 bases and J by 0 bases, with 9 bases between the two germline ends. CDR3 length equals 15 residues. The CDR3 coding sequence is TGTGCCAGCTCACGGGTAGTCGCGAACACCGGGGAGCTGTTTTTT. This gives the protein CASSRVVANTGELFF.

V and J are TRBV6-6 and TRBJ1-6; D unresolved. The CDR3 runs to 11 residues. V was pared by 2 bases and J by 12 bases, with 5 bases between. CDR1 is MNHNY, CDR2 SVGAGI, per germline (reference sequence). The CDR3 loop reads CASSYGRPLHF. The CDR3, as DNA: TGTGCCAGCAGTTACGGGAGACCCCTCCACTTT.

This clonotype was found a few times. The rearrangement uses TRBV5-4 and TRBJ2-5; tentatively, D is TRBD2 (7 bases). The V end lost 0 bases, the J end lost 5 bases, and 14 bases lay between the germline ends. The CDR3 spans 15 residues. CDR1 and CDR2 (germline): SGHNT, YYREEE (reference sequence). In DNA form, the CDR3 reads TGTGCCAGCAGCTTGGCCGGGGGGCGTTGGGAGACCCAGTACTTC. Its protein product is CASSLAGGRWETQYF.

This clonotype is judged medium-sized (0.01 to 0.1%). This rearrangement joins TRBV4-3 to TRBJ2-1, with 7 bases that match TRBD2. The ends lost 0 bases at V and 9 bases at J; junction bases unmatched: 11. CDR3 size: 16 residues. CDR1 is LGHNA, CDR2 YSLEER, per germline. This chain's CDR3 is CASSQDLAGERGEQFF. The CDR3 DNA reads TGCGCCAGCAGCCAAGATCTCGCGGGAGAAAGGGGTGAGCAGTTCTTC.